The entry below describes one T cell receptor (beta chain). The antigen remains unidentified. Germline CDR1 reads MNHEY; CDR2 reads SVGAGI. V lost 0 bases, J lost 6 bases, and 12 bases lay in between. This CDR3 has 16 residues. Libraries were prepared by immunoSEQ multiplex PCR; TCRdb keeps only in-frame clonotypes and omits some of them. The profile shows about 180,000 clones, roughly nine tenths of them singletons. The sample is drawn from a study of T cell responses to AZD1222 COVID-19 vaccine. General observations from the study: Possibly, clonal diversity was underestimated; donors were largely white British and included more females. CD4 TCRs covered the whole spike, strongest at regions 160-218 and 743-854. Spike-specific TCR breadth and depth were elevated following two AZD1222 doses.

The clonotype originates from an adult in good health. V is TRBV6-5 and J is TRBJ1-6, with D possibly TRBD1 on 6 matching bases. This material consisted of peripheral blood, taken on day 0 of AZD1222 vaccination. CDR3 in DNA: TGTGCCAGCAGTTACTCATCGGGGGGCGGTAATTCACCCCTCCACTTT. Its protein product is CASSYSSGGGNSPLHF.